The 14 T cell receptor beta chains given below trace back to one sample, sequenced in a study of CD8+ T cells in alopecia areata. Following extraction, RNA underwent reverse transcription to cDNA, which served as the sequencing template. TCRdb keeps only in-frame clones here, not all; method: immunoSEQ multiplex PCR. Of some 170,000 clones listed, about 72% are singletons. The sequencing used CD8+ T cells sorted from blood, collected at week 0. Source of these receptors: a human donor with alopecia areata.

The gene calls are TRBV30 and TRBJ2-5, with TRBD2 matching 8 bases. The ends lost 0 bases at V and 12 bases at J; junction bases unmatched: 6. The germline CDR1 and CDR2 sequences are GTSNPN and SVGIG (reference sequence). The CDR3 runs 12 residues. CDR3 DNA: TGTGCCTGGAGTGTGGGGACTAGGCTGAAGTACTTC. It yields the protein CAWSVGTRLKYF.

The CDR3: CASNEDSPNSNQPQHF. CDR3 bases: TGTGCCAGTAACGAGGACAGCCCAAATAGCAATCAGCCCCAGCATTTT. V and J are TRBV19 and TRBJ1-5, with D maybe TRBD1 (6 bases). Trimming left V 7 bases short and J 0 bases short, with 16 bases between. The CDR3 runs to 16 residues. Germline V gives CDR1 LNHDA, CDR2 SQIVND (reference sequence).

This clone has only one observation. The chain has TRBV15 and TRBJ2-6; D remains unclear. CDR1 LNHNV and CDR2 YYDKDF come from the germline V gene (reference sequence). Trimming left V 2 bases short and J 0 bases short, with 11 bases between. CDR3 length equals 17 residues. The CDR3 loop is CATSRFPQSSGANVLTF. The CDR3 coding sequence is TGTGCCACCAGCAGATTTCCTCAGAGCTCTGGGGCCAACGTCCTGACTTTC.

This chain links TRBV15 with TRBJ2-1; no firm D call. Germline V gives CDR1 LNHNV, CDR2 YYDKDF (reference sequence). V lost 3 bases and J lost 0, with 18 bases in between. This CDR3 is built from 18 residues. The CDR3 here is CATSSRSGTTSSYNEQFF. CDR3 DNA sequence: TGTGCCACCAGCAGTCGATCGGGTACCACGAGCTCCTACAATGAGCAGTTCTTC. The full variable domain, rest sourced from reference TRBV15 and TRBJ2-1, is DAMVIQNPRYQVTQFGKPVTLSCSQTLNHNVMYWYQQKSSQAPKLLFHYYDKDFNNEADTPDNFQSRRPNTSFCFLDIRSPGLGDTAMYLCATSSRSGTTSSYNEQFFGPGTRLTVL.

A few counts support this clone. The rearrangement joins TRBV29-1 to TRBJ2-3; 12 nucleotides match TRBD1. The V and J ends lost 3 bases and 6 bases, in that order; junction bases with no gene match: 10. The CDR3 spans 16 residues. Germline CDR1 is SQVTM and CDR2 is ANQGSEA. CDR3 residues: CSVDAPGQGAGDTQYF. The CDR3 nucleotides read TGCAGCGTTGATGCACCGGGACAGGGGGCGGGGGATACGCAGTATTTT.

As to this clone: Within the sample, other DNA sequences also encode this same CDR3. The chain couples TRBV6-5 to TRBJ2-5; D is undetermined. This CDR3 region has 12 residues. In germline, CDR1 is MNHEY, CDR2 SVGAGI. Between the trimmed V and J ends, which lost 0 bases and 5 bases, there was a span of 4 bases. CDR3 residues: CASSYSGETQYF. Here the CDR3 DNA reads TGTGCCAGCAGTTACTCCGGGGAGACCCAGTACTTC.

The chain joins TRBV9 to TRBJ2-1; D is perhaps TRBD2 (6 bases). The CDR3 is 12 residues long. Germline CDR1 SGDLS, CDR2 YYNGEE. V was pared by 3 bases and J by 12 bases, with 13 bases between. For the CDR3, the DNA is TGTGCCAGCAGCGCCCCACCGCGGGGGCAGTTCTTC. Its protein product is CASSAPPRGQFF.

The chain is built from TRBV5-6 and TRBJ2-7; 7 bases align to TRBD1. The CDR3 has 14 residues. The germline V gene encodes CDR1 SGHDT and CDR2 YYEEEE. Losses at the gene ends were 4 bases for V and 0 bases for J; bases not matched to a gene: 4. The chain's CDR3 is CASSHGTASYEQYF. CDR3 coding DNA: TGTGCCAGCAGCCACGGGACAGCCTCCTACGAGCAGTACTTC.

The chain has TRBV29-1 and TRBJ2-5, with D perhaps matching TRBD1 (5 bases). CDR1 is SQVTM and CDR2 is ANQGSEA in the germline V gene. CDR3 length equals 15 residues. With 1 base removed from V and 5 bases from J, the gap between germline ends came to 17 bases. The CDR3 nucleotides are TGCAGCGTTGAAGTCCCAGGGCTGGGGTGGGAGACCCAGTACTTC. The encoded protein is CSVEVPGLGWETQYF.

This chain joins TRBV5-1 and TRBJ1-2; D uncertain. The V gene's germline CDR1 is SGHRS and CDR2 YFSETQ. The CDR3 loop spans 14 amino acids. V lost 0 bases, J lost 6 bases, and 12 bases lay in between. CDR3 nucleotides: TGCGCCAGCAGCTTGGAGTGGGGATTTGATGGCTACACCTTC. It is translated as CASSLEWGFDGYTF.

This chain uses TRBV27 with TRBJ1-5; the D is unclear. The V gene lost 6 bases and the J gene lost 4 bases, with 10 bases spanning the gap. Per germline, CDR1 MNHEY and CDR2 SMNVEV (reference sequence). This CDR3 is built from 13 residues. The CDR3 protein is CASRMGFNQPQHF. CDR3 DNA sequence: TGTGCCAGCAGGATGGGGTTTAATCAGCCCCAGCATTTT.

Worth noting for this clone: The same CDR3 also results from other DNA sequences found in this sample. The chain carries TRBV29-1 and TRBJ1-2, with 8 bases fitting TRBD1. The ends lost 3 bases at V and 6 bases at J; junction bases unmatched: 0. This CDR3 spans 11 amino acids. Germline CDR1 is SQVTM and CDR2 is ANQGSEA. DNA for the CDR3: TGCAGCGTTGAGGACAGGGATGGCTACACCTTC. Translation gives CSVEDRDGYTF.

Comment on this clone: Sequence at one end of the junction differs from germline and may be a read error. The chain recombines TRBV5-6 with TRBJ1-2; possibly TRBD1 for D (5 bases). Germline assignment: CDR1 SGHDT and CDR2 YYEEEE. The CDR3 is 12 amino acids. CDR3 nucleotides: TGTGCCAGCAGCTTGGCCGGGGCAGCTCTACACTTC. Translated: CASSLAGAALHF.

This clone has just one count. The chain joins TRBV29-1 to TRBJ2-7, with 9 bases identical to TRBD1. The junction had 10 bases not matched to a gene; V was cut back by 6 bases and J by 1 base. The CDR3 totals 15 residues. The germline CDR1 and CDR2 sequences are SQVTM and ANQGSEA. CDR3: CSVLAWGTGSYEQYF. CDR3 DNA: TGCAGCGTCTTGGCCTGGGGGACAGGGTCCTACGAGCAGTACTTC.